These 8 T cell receptor beta chains share one sample of origin, sequenced in a study of blood T cells in healthy people across ages (dated by TCRdb to between 2014 and 2016). To prepare the library, 5' RACE was applied. Data came from an Illumina HiSeq 2500. The second PCR ran for about 7 to 11 cycles and used a J-beta primer mix along with a sample-barcoded 5' primer. TCRdb reprocessed the public reads (quality trimming at Q25 with fastp, clone calling with MiXCR) and kept in-frame beta chains. Identical CDR3 proteins give one entry, which carries the most common genes and DNA. The sample table lists about 1.8 million distinct CDR3 sequences, approximately 50% of them with a count of one. The ten largest clones take up less than 2.5% of the sample. The sequenced material came from blood. These receptors were obtained from a woman aged 40 to 50 in good health.

The gene calls are TRBV6-2 or TRBV6-3 and TRBJ1-1; a possible D gene is TRBD1 (5 bases). Trimming pared 3 bases from V and 3 bases from J, leaving 17 bases between. CDR1 is MNHEY, CDR2 SVGEGT, per germline. The CDR3 is 16 amino acids. CDR3 sequence: CASSYFRGRPDTEAFF. DNA of the CDR3: TGTGCCAGCAGTTATTTTAGGGGCCGACCCGACACTGAAGCTTTCTTT.

This clonotype was seen a handful of times. This rearrangement joins TRBV11-3 to TRBJ2-2; D gene uncertain. The CDR3 consists of 15 residues. Germline lookup yields CDR1 SGHNT and CDR2 YENEEA. Trimming removed 5 bases at V and 1 base at J, with 11 bases between. The CDR3 nucleotides read TGTGCCAGCAGCCCCGCGCCCAGGAACACCGGGGAGCTGTTTTTT. Its translation: CASSPAPRNTGELFF. Supplemented by reference TRBV11-3 and TRBJ2-2, the full variable domain reads EAGVVQSPRYKIIEKKQPVAFWCNPISGHNTLYWYLQNLGQGPELLIRYENEEAVDDSQLPKDRFSAERLKGVDSTLKIQPAELGDSAVYLCASSPAPRNTGELFFGEGSRLTVL.

The J gene is TRBJ2-1, the V gene TRBV10-3; D is undetermined. V lost 0 bases and J 5 bases, leaving 8 bases between the germline ends. CDR3 size: 14 residues. Germline-derived CDR1 and CDR2 are ENHRY and SYGVKD. DNA for the CDR3: TGTGCCATCAGTGAGTCGGCTTACCACAATGAGCAGTTCTTC. Translation gives CAISESAYHNEQFF.

This clonotype came up many times. V is TRBV3-1 and J is TRBJ1-4, with D uncertain. Trimming pared 0 bases from V and 8 bases from J, leaving 4 bases between. Per germline, CDR1 LGHDT and CDR2 YNNKEL (reference sequence). The CDR3 consists of 12 residues. The CDR3 here is CASSQDREKLFF. The DNA for the CDR3 is TGTGCCAGCAGCCAAGATCGGGAAAAACTGTTTTTT.

The gene calls are TRBV6-5 and TRBJ1-4; 9 bases are shared with TRBD1. Per germline, CDR1 MNHEY and CDR2 SVGAGI. This CDR3 contains 14 residues. Germline trimming cut 6 bases from V and 8 bases from J; bases unmatched to any gene: 7. The CDR3 spells CASRGTGKGEKLFF. The CDR3 coding sequence is TGTGCCAGCAGGGGGACAGGGAAAGGGGAAAAACTGTTTTTT.

The chain couples TRBV15 to TRBJ2-7; D is ambiguous. The DNA end lines up better with TRBJ2-5; the J call may be wrong. Germline lookup yields CDR1 LNHNV and CDR2 YYDKDF (reference sequence). This CDR3 has 14 residues. The CDR3 DNA sequence: TGTGCCACCAGCAGAGATATGACTGAAGAGACCCAGTACTTC. This codes for CATSRDMTEETQYF.

This clonotype occurred a few times. J is TRBJ2-3 and V is TRBV20-1; possibly TRBD2 for D (5 bases). Germline V CDR1 and CDR2: DFQATT, SNEGSKA (reference sequence). Trimming shortened V by 3 bases and J by 6 bases, and 19 bases separated the two germline ends. This CDR3 has 15 residues. The CDR3 loop reads CSASRLVAGGDTQYF. CDR3 DNA sequence: TGCAGTGCTAGCCGCCTGGTAGCAGGAGGCGATACGCAGTATTTT.

This rearrangement joins TRBV12-3 or TRBV12-4 to TRBJ2-7, with D tentatively TRBD1 or TRBD2 (5 bases each). The CDR3 length is 14 residues. With 7 bases removed from V and 4 bases from J, the gap between germline ends came to 17 bases. The chain's CDR3 is CASTPRGSIYEQYF. The CDR3, as DNA: TGTGCCAGCACCCCACGGGGCTCAATTTACGAGCAGTACTTC.